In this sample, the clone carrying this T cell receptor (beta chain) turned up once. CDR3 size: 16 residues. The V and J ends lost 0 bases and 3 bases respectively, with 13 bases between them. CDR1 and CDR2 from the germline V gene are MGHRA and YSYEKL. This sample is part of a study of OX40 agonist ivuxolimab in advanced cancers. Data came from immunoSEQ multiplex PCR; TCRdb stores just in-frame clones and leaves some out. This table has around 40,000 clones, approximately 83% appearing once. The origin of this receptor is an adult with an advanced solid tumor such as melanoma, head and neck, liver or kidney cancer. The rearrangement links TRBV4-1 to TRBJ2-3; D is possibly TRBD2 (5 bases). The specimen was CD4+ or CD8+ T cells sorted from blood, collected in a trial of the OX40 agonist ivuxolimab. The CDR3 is CASSQDPLTRTDTQYF. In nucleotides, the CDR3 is TGCGCCAGCAGCCAAGATCCCCTCACTAGAACAGATACGCAGTATTTT.